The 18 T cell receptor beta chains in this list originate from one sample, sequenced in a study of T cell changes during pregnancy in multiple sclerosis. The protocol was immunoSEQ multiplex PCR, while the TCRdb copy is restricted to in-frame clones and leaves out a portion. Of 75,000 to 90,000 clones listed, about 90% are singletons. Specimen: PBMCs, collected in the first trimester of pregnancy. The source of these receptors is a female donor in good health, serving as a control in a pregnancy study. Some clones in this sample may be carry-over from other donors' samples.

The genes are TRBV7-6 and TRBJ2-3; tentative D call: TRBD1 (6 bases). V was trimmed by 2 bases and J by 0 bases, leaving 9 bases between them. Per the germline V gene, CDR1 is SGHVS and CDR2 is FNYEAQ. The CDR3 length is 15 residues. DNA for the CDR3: TGTGCCAGCAGCTTAAGGACAGAAAGCACAGATACGCAGTATTTT. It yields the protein CASSLRTESTDTQYF.

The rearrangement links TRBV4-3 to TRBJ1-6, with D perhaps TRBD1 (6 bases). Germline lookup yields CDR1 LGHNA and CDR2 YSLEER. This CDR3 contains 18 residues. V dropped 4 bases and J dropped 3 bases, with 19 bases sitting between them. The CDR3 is CASSLAYDRHFYNSPLHF. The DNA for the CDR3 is TGCGCCAGCAGCCTCGCGTACGACAGGCACTTCTATAATTCACCCCTCCACTTT.

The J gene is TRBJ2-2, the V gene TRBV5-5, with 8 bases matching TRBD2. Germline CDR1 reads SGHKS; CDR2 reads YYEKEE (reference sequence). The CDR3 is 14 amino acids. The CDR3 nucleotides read TGTGGGTCTAGCGGGCCCGCGAACACCGGGGAGCTGTTTTTT. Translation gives CGSSGPANTGELFF.

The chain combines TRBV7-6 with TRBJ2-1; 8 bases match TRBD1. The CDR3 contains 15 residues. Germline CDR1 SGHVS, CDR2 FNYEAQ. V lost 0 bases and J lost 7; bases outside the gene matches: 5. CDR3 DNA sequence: TGTGCCAGCAGCTTAGCGCAGGGGGCCCGGAATGAGCAGTTCTTC. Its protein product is CASSLAQGARNEQFF. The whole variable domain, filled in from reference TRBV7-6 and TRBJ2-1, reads GAGVSQSPRYKVTKRGQDVALRCDPISGHVSLYWYRQALGQGPEFLTYFNYEAQQDKSGLPNDRFSAERPEGSISTLTIQRTEQRDSAMYRCASSLAQGARNEQFFGPGTRLTVL.

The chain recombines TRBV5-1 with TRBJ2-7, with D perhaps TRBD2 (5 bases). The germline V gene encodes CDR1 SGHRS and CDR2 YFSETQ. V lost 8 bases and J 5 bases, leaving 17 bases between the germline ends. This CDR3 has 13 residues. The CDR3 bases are TGCGCCAGTCAGGTCGGGCCGAGGGACGAGCAGTACTTC. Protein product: CASQVGPRDEQYF.

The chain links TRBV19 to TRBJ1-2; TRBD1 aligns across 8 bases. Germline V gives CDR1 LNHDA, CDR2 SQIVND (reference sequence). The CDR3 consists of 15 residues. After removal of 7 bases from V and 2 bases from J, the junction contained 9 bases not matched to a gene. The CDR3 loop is CASIPRTGQNYGYTF. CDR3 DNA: TGTGCCAGTATCCCAAGGACAGGGCAAAACTATGGCTACACCTTC. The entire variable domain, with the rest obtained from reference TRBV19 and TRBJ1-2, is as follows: DGGITQSPKYLFRKEGQNVTLSCEQNLNHDAMYWYRQDPGQGLRLIYYSQIVNDFQKGDIAEGYSVSREKKESFPLTVTSAQKNPTAFYLCASIPRTGQNYGYTFGSGTRLTVV.

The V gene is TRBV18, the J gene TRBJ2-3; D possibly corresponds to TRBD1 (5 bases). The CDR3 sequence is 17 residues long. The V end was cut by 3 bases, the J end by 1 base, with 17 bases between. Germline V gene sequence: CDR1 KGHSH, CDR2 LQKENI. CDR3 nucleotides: TGTGCCAGCTCACCTCGGAAGGGGTTGGATGGCACAGATACGCAGTATTTT. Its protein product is CASSPRKGLDGTDTQYF. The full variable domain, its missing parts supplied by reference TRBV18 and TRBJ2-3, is NAGVMQNPRHLVRRRGQEARLRCSPMKGHSHVYWYRQLPEEGLKFMVYLQKENIIDESGMPKERFSAEFPKEGPSILRIQQVVRGDSAAYFCASSPRKGLDGTDTQYFGPGTRLTVL.

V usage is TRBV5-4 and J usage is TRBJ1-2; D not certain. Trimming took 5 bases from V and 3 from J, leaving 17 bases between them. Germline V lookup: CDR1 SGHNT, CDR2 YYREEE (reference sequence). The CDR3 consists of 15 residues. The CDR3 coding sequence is TGTGCCAGCAGGGACTCTGGGAAGCAAGACTATGGCTACACCTTC. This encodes CASRDSGKQDYGYTF.

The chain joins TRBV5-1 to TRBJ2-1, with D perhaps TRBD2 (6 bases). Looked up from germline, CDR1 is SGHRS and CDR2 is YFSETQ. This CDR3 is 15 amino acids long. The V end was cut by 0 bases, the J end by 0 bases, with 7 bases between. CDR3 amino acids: CASSLDGSSYNEQFF. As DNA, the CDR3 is TGCGCCAGCAGCTTGGACGGGAGCTCCTACAATGAGCAGTTCTTC.

CDR3 bases: TGTGCCATCAGTGAGGTGACTAGCGGGAAGACCGGGGAGCTGTTTTTT. Translated: CAISEVTSGKTGELFF. The chain employs TRBV10-3 and TRBJ2-2; 11 bases match TRBD2. Losses at the gene ends were 2 bases for V and 5 bases for J; bases not matched to a gene: 4. CDR3 length equals 16 residues. The germline V gene encodes CDR1 ENHRY and CDR2 SYGVKD.

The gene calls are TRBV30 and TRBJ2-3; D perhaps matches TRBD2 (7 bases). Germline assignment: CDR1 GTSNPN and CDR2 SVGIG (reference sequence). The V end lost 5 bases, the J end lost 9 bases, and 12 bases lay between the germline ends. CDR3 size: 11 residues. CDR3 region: CAWEGGYTQYF. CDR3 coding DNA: TGTGCCTGGGAGGGGGGGTACACGCAGTATTTT.

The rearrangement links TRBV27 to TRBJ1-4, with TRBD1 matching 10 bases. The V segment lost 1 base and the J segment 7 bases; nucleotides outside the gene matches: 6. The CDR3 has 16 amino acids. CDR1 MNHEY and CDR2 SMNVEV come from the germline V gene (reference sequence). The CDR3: CASSLWVGQGPEKLFF. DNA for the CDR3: TGTGCCAGCAGTTTATGGGTGGGACAGGGGCCTGAAAAACTGTTTTTT.

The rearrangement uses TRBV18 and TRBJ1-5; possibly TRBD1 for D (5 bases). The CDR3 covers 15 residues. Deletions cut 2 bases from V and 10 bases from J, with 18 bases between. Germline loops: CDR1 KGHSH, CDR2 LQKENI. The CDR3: CASSPAGGGVDPQHF. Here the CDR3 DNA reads TGTGCCAGCTCACCAGCAGGTGGGGGGGTTGATCCCCAGCATTTT.

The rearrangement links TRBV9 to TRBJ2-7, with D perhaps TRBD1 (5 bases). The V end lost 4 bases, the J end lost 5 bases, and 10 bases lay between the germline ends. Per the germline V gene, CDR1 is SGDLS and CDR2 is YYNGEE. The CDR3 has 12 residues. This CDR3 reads CASSTQGHEQYF. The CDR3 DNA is TGTGCCAGCAGCACCCAGGGCCACGAGCAGTACTTC.

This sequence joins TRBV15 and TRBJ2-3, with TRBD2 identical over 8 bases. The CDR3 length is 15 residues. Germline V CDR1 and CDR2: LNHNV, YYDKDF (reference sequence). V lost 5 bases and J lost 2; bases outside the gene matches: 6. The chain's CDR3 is CATSGGREATDTQYF. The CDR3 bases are TGTGCCACCAGCGGGGGGCGGGAGGCCACAGATACGCAGTATTTT.

CDR3 sequence reads: CASSLTGQGVGELFF. The CDR3, as DNA: TGCGCCAGCAGCTTGACAGGACAGGGGGTCGGGGAGCTGTTTTTT. The chain uses TRBV5-1 and TRBJ2-2; 10 bases are a match to TRBD1. From germline, CDR1 is SGHRS and CDR2 YFSETQ. This CDR3 has 15 residues. The V gene end was trimmed by 1 base and the J gene end by 7 bases; junction bases not matched to a gene: 4.

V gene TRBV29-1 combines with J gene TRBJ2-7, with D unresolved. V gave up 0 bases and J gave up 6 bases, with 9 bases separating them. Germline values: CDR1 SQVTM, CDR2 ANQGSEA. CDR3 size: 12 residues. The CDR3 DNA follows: TGCAGCGTTGAAGATCACCGAGGCGAGCAGTACTTC. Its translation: CSVEDHRGEQYF.

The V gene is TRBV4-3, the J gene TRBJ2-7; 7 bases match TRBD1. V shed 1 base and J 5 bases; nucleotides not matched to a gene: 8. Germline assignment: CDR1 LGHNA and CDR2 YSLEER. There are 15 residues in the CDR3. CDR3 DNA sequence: TGCGCCAGCAGCCAAGTGGCAGGGGGAACGGACGAGCAGTACTTC. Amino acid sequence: CASSQVAGGTDEQYF.